Below, one T cell receptor (beta chain) is given with its context. This sample was taken from a study of OX40 agonist ivuxolimab in advanced cancers. The CDR3 is made up of 13 amino acids. The V and J ends lost 10 bases and 0 bases respectively, with 11 bases between them. The germline V gene has CDR1 MGHDK and CDR2 SYGVNS. Cycle 7 day 1, cycle 4 day 1, and baseline were the timepoints at which blood was sampled. Only in-frame clones appear in the TCRdb table, and some are missing; sequencing was by immunoSEQ multiplex PCR. The sample includes tens of thousands of clones, about 82% of them seen just once.

Here the sequenced sample was CD4+ or CD8+ T cells sorted from blood, taken in a trial of the OX40 agonist ivuxolimab. The genes are TRBV25-1 and TRBJ2-3; the D is unclear. The sequence was collected from an adult with an advanced solid tumor such as melanoma, head and neck, liver or kidney cancer. As DNA, the CDR3 is TGTGCCATAGCCCCGGCTAGCACAGATACGCAGTATTTT. This translates into CAIAPASTDTQYF. Filled out from reference TRBV25-1 and TRBJ2-3, the complete variable domain reads EADIYQTPRYLVIGTGKKITLECSQTMGHDKMYWYQQDPGMELHLIHYSYGVNSTEKGDLSSESTVSRIRTEHFPLTLESARPSHTSQYLCAIAPASTDTQYFGPGTRLTVL.